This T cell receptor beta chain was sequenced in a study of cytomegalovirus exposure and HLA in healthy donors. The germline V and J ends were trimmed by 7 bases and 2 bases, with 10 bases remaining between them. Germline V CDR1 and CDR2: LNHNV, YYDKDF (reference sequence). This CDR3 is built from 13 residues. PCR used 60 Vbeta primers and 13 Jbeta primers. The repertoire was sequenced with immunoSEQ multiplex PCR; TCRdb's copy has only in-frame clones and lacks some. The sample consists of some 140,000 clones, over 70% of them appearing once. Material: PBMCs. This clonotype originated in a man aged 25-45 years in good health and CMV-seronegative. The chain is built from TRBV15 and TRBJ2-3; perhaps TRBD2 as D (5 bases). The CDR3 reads CATKAVLTDTQYF. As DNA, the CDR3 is TGTGCCACCAAAGCGGTACTCACAGATACGCAGTATTTT.